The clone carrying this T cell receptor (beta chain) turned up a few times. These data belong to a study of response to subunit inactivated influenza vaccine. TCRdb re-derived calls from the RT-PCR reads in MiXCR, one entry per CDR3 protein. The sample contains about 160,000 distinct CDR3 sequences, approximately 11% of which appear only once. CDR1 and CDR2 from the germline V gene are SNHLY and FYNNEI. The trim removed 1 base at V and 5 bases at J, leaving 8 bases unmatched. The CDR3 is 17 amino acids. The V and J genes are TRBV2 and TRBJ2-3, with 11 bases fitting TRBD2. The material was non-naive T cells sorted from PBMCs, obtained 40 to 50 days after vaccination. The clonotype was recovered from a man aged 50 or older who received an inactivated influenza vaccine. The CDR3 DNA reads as TGTGCCAGCAGTGAAGGGCTAGCGGGGGGAGGTATAGATACGCAGTATTTT. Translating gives CASSEGLAGGGIDTQYF.